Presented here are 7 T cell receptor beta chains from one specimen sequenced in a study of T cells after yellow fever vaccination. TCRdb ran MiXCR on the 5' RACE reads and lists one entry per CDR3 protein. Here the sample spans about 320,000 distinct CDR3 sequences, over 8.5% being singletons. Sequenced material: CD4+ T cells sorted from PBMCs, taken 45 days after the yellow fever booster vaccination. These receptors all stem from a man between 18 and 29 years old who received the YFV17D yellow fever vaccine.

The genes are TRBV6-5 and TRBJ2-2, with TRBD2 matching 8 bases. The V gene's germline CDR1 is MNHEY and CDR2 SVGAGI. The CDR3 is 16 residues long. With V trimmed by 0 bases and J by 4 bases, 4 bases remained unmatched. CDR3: CASSYSAGGVTGELFF. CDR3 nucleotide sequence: TGTGCCAGCAGTTACTCCGCGGGGGGTGTCACCGGGGAGCTGTTTTTT.

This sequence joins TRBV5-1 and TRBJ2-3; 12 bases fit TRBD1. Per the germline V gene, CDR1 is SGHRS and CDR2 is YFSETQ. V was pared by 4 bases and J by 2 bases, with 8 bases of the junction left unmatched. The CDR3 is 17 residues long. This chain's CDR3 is CASSGGDRGRVTDTQYF. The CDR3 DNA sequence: TGCGCCAGCAGCGGGGGGGACAGGGGGCGAGTCACAGATACGCAGTATTTT.

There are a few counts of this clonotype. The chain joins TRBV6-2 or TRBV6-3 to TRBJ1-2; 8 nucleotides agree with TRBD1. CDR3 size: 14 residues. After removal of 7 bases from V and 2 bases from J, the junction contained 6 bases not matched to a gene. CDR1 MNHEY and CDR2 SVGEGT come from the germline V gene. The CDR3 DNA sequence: TGTGCCAGCACCTGGACAGGGAGGAACTATGGCTACACCTTC. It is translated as CASTWTGRNYGYTF.

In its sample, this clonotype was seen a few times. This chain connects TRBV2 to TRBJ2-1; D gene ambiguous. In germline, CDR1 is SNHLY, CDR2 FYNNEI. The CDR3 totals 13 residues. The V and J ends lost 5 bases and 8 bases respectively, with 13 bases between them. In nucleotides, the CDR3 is TGTGCCAGCAGTCAGATCCCTGGGGATGAGCAGTTCTTC. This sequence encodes CASSQIPGDEQFF.

The chain's CDR3 is CASSTTGTVQETQYF. CDR3 nucleotide sequence: TGCGCCAGCAGCACAACGGGGACGGTCCAAGAGACCCAGTACTTC. The gene calls are TRBV5-1 and TRBJ2-5; D tentatively fits TRBD1 or TRBD2 (5 bases each). The CDR3 covers 15 residues. Trimming took off 4 bases at V and 1 base at J, with 14 bases between the two ends. Germline V lookup: CDR1 SGHRS, CDR2 YFSETQ. The full variable domain, completed using reference TRBV5-1 and TRBJ2-5, is KAGVTQTPRYLIKTRGQQVTLSCSPISGHRSVSWYQQTPGQGLQFLFEYFSETQRNKGNFPGRFSGRQFSNSRSEMNVSTLELGDSALYLCASSTTGTVQETQYFGPGTRLLVL.

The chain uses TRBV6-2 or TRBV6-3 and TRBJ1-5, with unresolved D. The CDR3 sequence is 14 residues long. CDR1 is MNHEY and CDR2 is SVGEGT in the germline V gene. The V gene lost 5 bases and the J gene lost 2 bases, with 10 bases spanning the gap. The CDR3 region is CASSGSIGNQPQHF. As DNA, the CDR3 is TGTGCCAGCAGTGGTTCAATAGGCAATCAGCCCCAGCATTTT.

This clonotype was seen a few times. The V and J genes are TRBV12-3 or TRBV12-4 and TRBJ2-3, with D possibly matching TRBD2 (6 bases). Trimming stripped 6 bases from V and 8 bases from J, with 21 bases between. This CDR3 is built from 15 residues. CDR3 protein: CASSRPPGRGATQYF. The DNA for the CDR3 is TGTGCCAGCAGCCGCCCGCCCGGGCGCGGGGCTACGCAGTATTTT.